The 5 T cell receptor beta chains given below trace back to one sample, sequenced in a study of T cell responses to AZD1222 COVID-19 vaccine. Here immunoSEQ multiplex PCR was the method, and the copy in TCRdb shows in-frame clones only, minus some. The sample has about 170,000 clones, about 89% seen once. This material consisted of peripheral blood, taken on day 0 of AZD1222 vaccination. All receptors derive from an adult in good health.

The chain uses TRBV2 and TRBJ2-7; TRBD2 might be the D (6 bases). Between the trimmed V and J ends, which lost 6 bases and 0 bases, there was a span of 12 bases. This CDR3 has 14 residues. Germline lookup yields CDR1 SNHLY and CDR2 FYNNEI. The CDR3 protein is CASRGTLGSYEQYF. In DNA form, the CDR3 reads TGTGCCAGCAGGGGGACTCTGGGCTCCTACGAGCAGTACTTC.

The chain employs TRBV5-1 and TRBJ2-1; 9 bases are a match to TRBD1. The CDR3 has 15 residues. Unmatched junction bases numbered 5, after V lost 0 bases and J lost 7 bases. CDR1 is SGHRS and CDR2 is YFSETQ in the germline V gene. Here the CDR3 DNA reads TGCGCCAGCAGCTTGGCCGGGGACAGGGCTAATGAGCAGTTCTTC. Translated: CASSLAGDRANEQFF. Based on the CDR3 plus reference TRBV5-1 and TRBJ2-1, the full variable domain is KAGVTQTPRYLIKTRGQQVTLSCSPISGHRSVSWYQQTPGQGLQFLFEYFSETQRNKGNFPGRFSGRQFSNSRSEMNVSTLELGDSALYLCASSLAGDRANEQFFGPGTRLTVL.

The CDR3 here is CASSPLKDGADTQYF. The CDR3 DNA is TGTGCCAGCTCACCACTCAAGGATGGGGCAGATACGCAGTATTTT. The chain combines TRBV18 with TRBJ2-3; D gene uncertain. CDR3 length equals 15 residues. V was trimmed by 1 base and J by 4 bases, leaving 12 bases between them. Germline lookup yields CDR1 KGHSH and CDR2 LQKENI.

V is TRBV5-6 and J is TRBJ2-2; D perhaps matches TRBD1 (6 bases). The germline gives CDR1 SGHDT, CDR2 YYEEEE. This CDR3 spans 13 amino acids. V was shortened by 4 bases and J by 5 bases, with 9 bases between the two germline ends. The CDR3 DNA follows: TGTGCCAGCAGCCGCGACAGGACCGGGGAGCTGTTTTTT. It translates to CASSRDRTGELFF.

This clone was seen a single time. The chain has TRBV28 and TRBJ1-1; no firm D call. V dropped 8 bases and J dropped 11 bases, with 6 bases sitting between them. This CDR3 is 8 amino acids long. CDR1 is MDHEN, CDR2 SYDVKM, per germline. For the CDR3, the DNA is TGTGCCAGCGGCGGGGCTTTCTTT. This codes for CASGGAFF.